The clone carrying this T cell receptor beta chain was seen a few times. Its matching antigen is unknown. cDNA carried unique molecular identifiers, and a universal primer site was added by template switching. TCRdb reanalysed the 5' RACE reads using MiXCR and keeps one entry per CDR3 protein. The table has approximately 700,000 distinct CDR3 sequences, around 5.7% seen once. After removal of 0 bases from V and 6 bases from J, the junction contained 9 bases not matched to a gene. Looked up from germline, CDR1 is PRHDT and CDR2 is FYEKMQ (reference sequence). CDR3 length equals 16 residues. This record comes from a study of identical twins. Study-wide results and caveats: Models underestimated out-of-frame TCR alpha sharing in monozygotic twins. Excess sharing by twins proved weaker in beta out-of-frame sequences. The study found excess low generation probability among twin-shared out-of-frame alpha sequences.

This rearrangement joins TRBV13 to TRBJ2-3, with 7 bases fitting TRBD2. The TCR sequence derives from a man younger than 35 in good health. Sequencing was performed on naive T cells sorted from blood. Written as DNA, the CDR3 is TGTGCCAGCAGCTTAGGGCGGGGACTATCTACCGATACGCAGTATTTT. As protein: CASSLGRGLSTDTQYF.